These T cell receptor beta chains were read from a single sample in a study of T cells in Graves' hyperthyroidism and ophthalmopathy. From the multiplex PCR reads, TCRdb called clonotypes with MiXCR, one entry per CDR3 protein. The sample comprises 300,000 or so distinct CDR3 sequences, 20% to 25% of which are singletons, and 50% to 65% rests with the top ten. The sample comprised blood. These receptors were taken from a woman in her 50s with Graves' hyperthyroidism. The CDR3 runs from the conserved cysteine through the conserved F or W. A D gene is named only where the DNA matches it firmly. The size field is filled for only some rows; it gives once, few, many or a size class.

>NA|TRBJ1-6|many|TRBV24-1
CAASDGNSPLHF
TGTGCCGCCTCCGATGGGAATTCACCCCTCCACTTT
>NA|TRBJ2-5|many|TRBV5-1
CASRSLRETQYF
TGCGCCAGCCGGAGCCTCCGGGAGACCCAGTACTTC
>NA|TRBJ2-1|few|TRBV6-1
CASRMTSQNYNEQFF
TGTGCCAGCAGGATGACTAGTCAGAACTACAATGAGCAGTTCTTC
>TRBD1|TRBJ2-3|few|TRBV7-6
CASSNRQGASTQYF
TGTGCCAGCAGCAATCGACAGGGGGCTAGTACGCAGTATTTT
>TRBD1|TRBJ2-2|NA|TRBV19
CASSWTGPRELFF
TGTGCCAGTAGTTGGACAGGCCCAAGGGAGCTGTTTTTT
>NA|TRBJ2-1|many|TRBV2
CASSASYLRFNEQFF
TGTGCCAGCAGTGCGAGCTATCTTCGGTTCAATGAGCAGTTCTTC
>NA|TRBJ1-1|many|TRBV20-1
CSASGGFNTEAFF
TGCAGTGCTAGTGGGGGCTTTAACACTGAAGCTTTCTTT
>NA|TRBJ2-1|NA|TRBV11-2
CASSAGSPSYNEQFF
TGTGCCAGCAGCGCAGGGTCTCCCTCCTACAATGAGCAGTTCTTC
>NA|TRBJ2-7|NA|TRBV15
CATSREKGPYEQYF
TGTGCCACCAGCAGAGAAAAGGGACCCTACGAGCAGTACTTC
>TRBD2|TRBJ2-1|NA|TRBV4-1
CASSQERASGGGAYNEQFF
TGCGCCAGCAGCCAAGAAAGGGCTAGCGGGGGAGGGGCCTACAATGAGCAGTTCTTC
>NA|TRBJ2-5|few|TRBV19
CASSIPGAATGETQYF
TGTGCCAGTAGTATCCCGGGAGCAGCTACGGGAGAGACCCAGTACTTC
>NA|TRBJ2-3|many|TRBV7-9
CASSQDPTDTQYF
TGTGCCAGCAGCCAGGATCCCACAGATACGCAGTATTTT
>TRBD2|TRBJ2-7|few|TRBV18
CASSPGLAGGLYF
TGTGCCAGCTCACCAGGGCTAGCGGGAGGGCTGTACTTC
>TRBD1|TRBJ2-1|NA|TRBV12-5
CASGLPNLPGQNQQFF
TGTGCTAGTGGTTTGCCAAACCTTCCGGGACAGAATCAGCAGTTCTTC
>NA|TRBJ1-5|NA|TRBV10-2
CASSPDSFNQPQHF
TGCGCCAGCAGCCCTGACAGTTTCAATCAGCCCCAGCATTTT
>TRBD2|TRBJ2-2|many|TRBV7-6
CASSLVPEGGRNTGELFF
TGTGCCAGCAGCTTAGTACCAGAAGGCGGGAGGAACACCGGGGAGCTGTTTTTT
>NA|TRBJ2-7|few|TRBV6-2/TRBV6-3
CASSYGSEQYF
TGTGCCAGCAGTTATGGGTCAGAGCAGTACTTC
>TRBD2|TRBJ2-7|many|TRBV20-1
CSATGLADPYEQYF
TGCAGTGCTACGGGACTAGCGGATCCCTACGAGCAGTACTTC
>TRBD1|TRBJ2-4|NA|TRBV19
CASSIEQGLAKNIQYF
TGTGCCAGTAGTATAGAACAGGGGCTGGCCAAAAACATTCAGTACTTC
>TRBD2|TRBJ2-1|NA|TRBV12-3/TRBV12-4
CASSPRAGLCNEQFF
TGTGCCAGCAGTCCTAGAGCGGGGCTTTGCAATGAGCAGTTCTTC
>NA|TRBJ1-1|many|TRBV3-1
CASSQESRRTEAFF
TGTGCCAGCAGCCAAGAGAGCAGGAGAACTGAAGCTTTCTTT
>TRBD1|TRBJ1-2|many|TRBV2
CASSALRTGVHYGYTF
TGTGCCAGCAGTGCCTTAAGGACAGGGGTTCACTATGGCTACACCTTC
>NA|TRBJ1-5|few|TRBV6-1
CASSQRAGANQPQHF
TGTGCCAGCAGCCAGAGGGCAGGGGCCAATCAGCCCCAGCATTTT
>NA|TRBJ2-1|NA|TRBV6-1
CASSPIPLHGMQFF
TGTGCCAGCAGTCCTATCCCCCTTCACGGAATGCAGTTCTTC
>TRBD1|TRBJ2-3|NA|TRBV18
CASSPPLGQSTDTQYF
TGTGCCAGCTCACCACCATTGGGACAGAGCACAGATACGCAGTATTTT
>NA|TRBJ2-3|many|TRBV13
CASSLEALRGSTDTQYF
TGTGCCAGCAGCTTAGAGGCCCTGAGAGGAAGCACAGATACGCAGTATTTT
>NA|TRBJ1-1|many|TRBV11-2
CASSLEGDVEAFF
TGTGCCAGCAGCTTAGAGGGCGACGTTGAAGCTTTCTTT
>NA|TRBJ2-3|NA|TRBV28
CASSFPWGTDTQYF
TGTGCCAGCAGTTTTCCTTGGGGCACAGATACGCAGTATTTT
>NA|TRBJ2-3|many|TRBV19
CASSRERAGLATDTQYF
TGTGCCAGTAGCCGTGAGAGGGCAGGGTTGGCAACAGATACGCAGTATTTT
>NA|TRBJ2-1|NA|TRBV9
CASSVVFGGSSYNEQFF
TGTGCCAGCAGCGTAGTATTCGGGGGAAGCTCCTACAATGAGCAGTTCTTC
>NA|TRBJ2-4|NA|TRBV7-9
CASSSRTDPKNIQYF
TGTGCCAGCAGCTCCCGGACAGACCCCAAAAACATTCAGTACTTC
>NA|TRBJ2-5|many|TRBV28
CASSSLAQEETQYF
TGTGCCAGCAGTTCCCTGGCCCAGGAGGAGACCCAGTACTTC
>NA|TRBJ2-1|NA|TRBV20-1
CSATVGWAEQFF
TGCAGTGCTACGGTCGGGTGGGCGGAGCAGTTCTTC
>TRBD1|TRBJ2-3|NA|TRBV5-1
CASSIQGLKDTQYF
TGCGCCAGCAGCATACAGGGGTTGAAAGATACGCAGTATTTT
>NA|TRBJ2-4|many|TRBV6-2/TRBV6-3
CASSYAAGKGDQYF
TGTGCCAGCAGTTACGCGGCGGGGAAAGGGGATCAGTACTTC
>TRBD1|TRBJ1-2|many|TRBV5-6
CASSLVGQNYGYTF
TGTGCCAGCAGCTTGGTGGGACAGAACTATGGCTACACCTTC
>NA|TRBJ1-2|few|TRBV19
CASSHAPTTGINYGYTF
TGTGCCAGTAGCCACGCTCCAACAACAGGGATCAACTATGGCTACACCTTC
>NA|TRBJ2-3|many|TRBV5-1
CASSLFEVGPDTQYF
TGCGCCAGCAGCTTGTTCGAGGTAGGCCCAGATACGCAGTATTTT
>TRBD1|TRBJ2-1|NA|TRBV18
CASSPLRGQVISGIEQFF
TGTGCCAGCTCACCACTAAGAGGACAGGTAATTAGTGGTATTGAGCAGTTCTTC
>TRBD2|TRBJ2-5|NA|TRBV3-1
CASSQDILSGLRQYF
TGTGCCAGCAGCCAAGATATCCTTAGCGGGCTCCGCCAGTACTTC
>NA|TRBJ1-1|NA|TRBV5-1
CASSLVHTEAFF
TGTGCCAGCAGCTTGGTTCACACTGAAGCTTTCTTT
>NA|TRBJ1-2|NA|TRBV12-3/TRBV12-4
CASSIDFFYGYTF
TGTGCCAGCAGTATCGATTTTTTCTATGGCTACACCTTC
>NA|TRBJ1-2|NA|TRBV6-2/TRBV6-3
CASMRRGRYGYTF
TGTGCCAGCATGAGGAGGGGGAGGTATGGCTACACCTTC
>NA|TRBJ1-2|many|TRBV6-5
CASSYSGASGYTF
TGTGCCAGCAGTTACTCCGGGGCTAGTGGCTACACCTTC
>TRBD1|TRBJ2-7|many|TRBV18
CASSPRQGDYEQYF
TGTGCCAGCTCACCACGACAGGGGGACTACGAGCAGTACTTC
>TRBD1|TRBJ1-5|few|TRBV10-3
CAIRGEGQAGNQPQHF
TGTGCCATCAGGGGGGAAGGACAGGCTGGCAATCAGCCCCAGCATTTT